This T cell receptor beta chain appears in the sequencing data of a study of technical replicates of blood from a few donors. V was clipped by 4 bases and J by 10 bases; unmatched bases: 9. The CDR3 extends over 13 amino acids. Per germline, CDR1 SGHVS and CDR2 FQNEAQ. The assay was immunoSEQ multiplex PCR, and TCRdb's table has in-frame clones only and misses some. There are about 94,000 clones in the sample; 90% to 96% occur only once, and 0.2% to 0.25% lies in the top ten. The TCR comes from a human donor in good health. This chain links TRBV7-8 with TRBJ1-1; 7 bases fit TRBD1. Sequencing was performed on T cells isolated from PBMCs. The CDR3 region is CASSSTDRAGAFF. CDR3 bases: TGTGCCAGCAGCTCTACAGACAGGGCGGGAGCTTTCTTT.